The TCR beta chain under discussion was sequenced for a study of response to subunit inactivated influenza vaccine. CDR1 and CDR2 (germline): DFQATT, SNEGSKA (reference sequence). The germline V and J ends were trimmed by 1 base and 2 bases, with 12 bases remaining between them. The CDR3 spans 14 residues. Each CDR3 protein is one row after TCRdb ran MiXCR on the RT-PCR reads. The table has approximately 700,000 distinct CDR3 sequences, approximately 13% seen once; the top ten hold 5.5% to 8%. Turning to this clonotype: What it binds is unknown.

Study conclusions and caveats: Authors suggested seasonal influenza vaccinations each recruit few new T cells.

The clonotype comes from a man aged 45 to 65 who received an inactivated influenza vaccine. Sequencing used PBMCs from blood, obtained around two weeks before vaccination. The chain has TRBV20-1 and TRBJ2-7; tentatively, D is TRBD2 (7 bases). The CDR3 loop is CSARGGGKAYEQYF. The CDR3 DNA reads TGCAGTGCTAGAGGGGGGGGCAAAGCCTACGAGCAGTACTTC.